Presented here are 15 T cell receptor beta chains from one specimen sequenced in a study of pediatric ulcerative colitis. Rectal tissue came from one to two pinch biopsies taken at colonoscopy. TCRdb's copy holds only in-frame clones and misses some; the assay was immunoSEQ multiplex PCR. This sample has 17,000 or so clones, with 65% to 75% found just once. Sequencing was done on a sample of gut tissue. These receptors came from a girl under 18 with moderate ulcerative colitis.

This chain uses TRBV11-1 with TRBJ2-1; 11 positions match TRBD2. The CDR3 consists of 13 residues. V trimming: 5 bases; J trimming: 12 bases; junction bases outside the gene matches: 6. CDR1 SGHAT and CDR2 FQDESV come from the germline V gene (reference sequence). The CDR3 loop is CASSPGLAARQFF. The CDR3 DNA is TGTGCCAGCAGCCCGGGACTAGCGGCCAGGCAGTTCTTC.

In DNA, the CDR3 is TGTGCCAGTAGTATATATGTGGGCACTGAAGCTTTCTTT. It codes for CASSIYVGTEAFF. V is TRBV19 and J is TRBJ1-1; D not certain. The CDR3 has 13 amino acids. CDR1 is LNHDA and CDR2 is SQIVND in the germline V gene (reference sequence). V shed 2 bases and J shed 4 bases, with 8 bases lying between them.

This rearrangement joins TRBV29-1 to TRBJ1-1; TRBD1 aligns across 9 bases. The CDR3 contains 12 residues. Germline values: CDR1 SQVTM, CDR2 ANQGSEA. The V and J ends lost 7 bases and 2 bases, in that order; junction bases with no gene match: 2. The CDR3 DNA sequence: TGCAGCGGCACAGGGGGCAACACTGAAGCTTTCTTT. The encoded protein is CSGTGGNTEAFF.

This clone was picked up a small number of times. One end of the junction varies from germline; a read error may be responsible. The chain carries TRBV4-1 and TRBJ2-2; D tentatively reads TRBD1 or TRBD2 (5 bases each). Germline CDR1 is MGHRA and CDR2 is YSYEKL. This CDR3 is built from 15 residues. DNA for the CDR3: TGCGCCAGCAGTCAAGAGGCGAGGGGTCCCGGGGAGCTGTTTTTT. Translating it yields CASSQEARGPGELFF.

The chain is built from TRBV6-5 and TRBJ1-2; D is uncertain. Germline CDR1 is MNHEY and CDR2 is SVGAGI. The CDR3 has 13 amino acids. V lost 6 bases and J lost 4, with 12 bases in between. The CDR3, as DNA: TGTGCCAGCAGCCGTGGACGGAGCTATGGCTACACCTTC. As protein: CASSRGRSYGYTF.

In its sample, this clone was seen once. V is TRBV11-3 and J is TRBJ2-7; D is ambiguous. CDR1 and CDR2 (germline): SGHNT, YENEEA. V was trimmed by 2 bases and J by 0 bases, leaving 5 bases between them. The CDR3 is 13 amino acids. CDR3 DNA sequence: TGTGCCAGCAGCTTATATGGCTCCTACGAGCAGTACTTC. The encoded protein is CASSLYGSYEQYF.

V usage is TRBV19 and J usage is TRBJ2-3; tentatively, D is TRBD1 (6 bases). Germline V gene sequence: CDR1 LNHDA, CDR2 SQIVND (reference sequence). Trimming stripped 2 bases from V and 4 bases from J, with 13 bases between. The CDR3 sequence is 15 residues long. This CDR3 is CASSIIGGVADTQYF. The DNA for the CDR3 is TGTGCCAGTAGTATAATAGGGGGTGTCGCAGATACGCAGTATTTT.

The rearrangement links TRBV11-2 to TRBJ2-1; TRBD2 matches at 9 bases. This CDR3 comprises 16 residues. V shed 0 bases and J 6 bases; nucleotides not matched to a gene: 6. CDR1 is SGHAT, CDR2 FQNNGV, per germline. The CDR3, as DNA: TGTGCCAGCAGCTTAGATTGGTCTAGCGGGGTCAATGAGCAGTTCTTC. Its translation: CASSLDWSSGVNEQFF.

This clone was seen a few times. CDR3 sequence reads: CATGQGIVDYEQYF. The CDR3 DNA is TGTGCCACCGGACAGGGTATCGTCGATTACGAGCAGTACTTC. This chain joins TRBV6-1 and TRBJ2-7, with 8 bases that match TRBD1. Trimming at V came to 10 bases and at J to 4 bases, leaving 12 bases not matched to a gene. The CDR3 has 14 residues. Per the germline V gene, CDR1 is MNHNS and CDR2 is SASEGT.

The chain joins TRBV18 to TRBJ1-1; 9 bases are a match to TRBD1. Trimming at V came to 3 bases and at J to 4 bases, leaving 3 bases not matched to a gene. This CDR3 contains 14 residues. CDR1 KGHSH and CDR2 LQKENI come from the germline V gene. DNA of the CDR3: TGTGCCAGCTCACCCGGACAGGGGAGCACTGAAGCTTTCTTT. Translating it yields CASSPGQGSTEAFF.

The CDR3 spells CASSHRSHEQYF. In DNA, the CDR3 is TGTGCCAGCAGCCATCGGTCCCACGAGCAGTACTTC. The J gene is TRBJ2-7, the V gene TRBV14, with D hard to call. The CDR3 has 12 amino acids. Looked up from germline, CDR1 is SGHDN and CDR2 is FVKESK. Trimming shortened V by 3 bases and J by 5 bases, and 8 bases separated the two germline ends.

The V and J genes are TRBV14 and TRBJ2-7; a weak D match, TRBD1 (6 bases). This CDR3 region has 14 residues. Germline CDR1 is SGHDN and CDR2 is FVKESK. The germline V and J ends were trimmed by 6 bases and 2 bases, with 14 bases remaining between them. The CDR3 here is CASRSQGSPYEQYF. The CDR3 DNA sequence: TGTGCCAGCAGGTCACAGGGATCCCCCTACGAGCAGTACTTC.

The gene calls are TRBV5-6 and TRBJ2-1; TRBD2 is a possible D gene (6 bases). Germline CDR1 and CDR2: SGHDT and YYEEEE. V was shortened by 0 bases and J by 3 bases, with 7 bases between the two germline ends. This CDR3 is built from 14 residues. CDR3 in DNA: TGTGCCAGCAGCTTGGTTAGCGGCTACAATGAGCAGTTCTTC. Its translation: CASSLVSGYNEQFF.

By sample share, this clone is medium-sized. J is TRBJ1-5 and V is TRBV19; D gene unclear. CDR1 and CDR2 from the germline V gene are LNHDA and SQIVND (reference sequence). The V end was cut by 5 bases, the J end by 1 base, with 6 bases between. This CDR3 has 13 residues. The CDR3 here is CASSDTSNQPQHF. In DNA form, the CDR3 reads TGTGCCAGTAGTGACACAAGCAATCAGCCCCAGCATTTT.

Only one count was recorded for this clone. Other DNA sequences from this sample encode an identical CDR3 as well. J is TRBJ1-2 and V is TRBV19; D is unclear. V lost 3 bases and J lost 5, with 7 bases in between. Germline V lookup: CDR1 LNHDA, CDR2 SQIVND (reference sequence). The CDR3 extends over 12 amino acids. The DNA of the CDR3 is TGTGCCAGTAGTATCAGATCGTATGGCTACACCTTC. This codes for CASSIRSYGYTF.